The rows below give T cell receptor beta chains drawn from one sample of a study of neoadjuvant anti-PD-1 for oral cavity cancer. Data came from immunoSEQ multiplex PCR; TCRdb stores just in-frame clones and leaves some out. Of about 14,000 clones listed, 73% are singletons. Specimen: PBMCs, collected after nivolumab (anti-PD-1) treatment. The receptors were sampled from a person aged 40 to 85 with oral cavity squamous cell carcinoma. Each CDR3 is given with its conserved first and last residue. D genes are given only for firm matches. Expanded clones get a size class; other rows say once, few or many, or leave the size out.

cdr3_nt cdr3_aa j_call clone_size v_call d_call
TGTGCCAGCAGCGGACGGTTCGAAGAGCAGTACTTC CASSGRFEEQYF TRBJ2-7 NA TRBV2 NA
TGTGCCAGCAGCTTAGGTGGTTACGGGACCGGGGAGCTGTTTTTT CASSLGGYGTGELFF TRBJ2-2 few TRBV7-3 NA
TGTGCCAGCAGCTTAGGTCGTAAGGTGGTAGGGGAGTCCTACAATGAGCAGTTCTTC CASSLGRKVVGESYNEQFF TRBJ2-1 NA TRBV11-2 NA
TGCGCCAGCAGCGTATACGGGGGCACAGATACGCAGTATTTT CASSVYGGTDTQYF TRBJ2-3 NA TRBV5-1 NA
TGTGCCAGCAGCTTAGTAATCCGAGCGGCCGGGGAGCTGTTTTTT CASSLVIRAAGELFF TRBJ2-2 NA TRBV7-2 NA
TGTGCCAGTGGGGACGTCTCTGGAAACACCATATATTTT CASGDVSGNTIYF TRBJ1-3 NA TRBV19 NA
TGTGCCAGCAGCTTAGGGGTCAGGGTCAATGAGCAGTTCTTC CASSLGVRVNEQFF TRBJ2-1 NA TRBV7-3 NA
TGTGCCAGCAGCTCGCAGGGACTCTTGGGGGAGACCCAGTACTTC CASSSQGLLGETQYF TRBJ2-5 once TRBV7-3 NA
TGTGCCAGCAGAGAGGCCACAGATACGCAGTATTTT CASREATDTQYF TRBJ2-3 NA TRBV27 NA
TGTGCCAGCAGCCCCTCGGGCGGTGGCCAAGGATACGAGCAGTACTTC CASSPSGGGQGYEQYF TRBJ2-7 NA TRBV5-4 NA
TGTGCCAGCAGCAGACTAGCGGGAGATTTGGATACGCAGTATTTT CASSRLAGDLDTQYF TRBJ2-3 few TRBV7-9 TRBD2
TGTGCCAGCAGCTTGTTCGTCTCTCCCTTTTCAGGGCAGTTCTTC CASSLFVSPFSGQFF TRBJ2-1 NA TRBV5-6 NA
TGCAGCGTTGACAGGGGATACAGCTACACCTTC CSVDRGYSYTF TRBJ1-2 NA TRBV29-1 NA
TGTGCCATCAGCGACGGACAGGGGACCACTGAAGCTTTCTTT CAISDGQGTTEAFF TRBJ1-1 NA TRBV10-3 TRBD1
TGTGCCAGCGGCAAAGGGGGAGCTGAAGCTTTCTTT CASGKGGAEAFF TRBJ1-1 NA TRBV2 NA
TGTGCCAGCAGCTTAAGTCAGACCCAGTACTTC CASSLSQTQYF TRBJ2-5 NA TRBV7-6 NA
TGTGCCAGCGGCCGGGTGGGACGCCTGAACACTGAAGCTTTCTTT CASGRVGRLNTEAFF TRBJ1-1 few TRBV27 NA
TGTGCCAGCACAACCCAGGGCATCGATGAGCAGTTCTTC CASTTQGIDEQFF TRBJ2-1 NA TRBV6-1 NA
TGTGCCAGCAGCTTTCAACTGGAGAACACAGATACGCAGTATTTT CASSFQLENTDTQYF TRBJ2-3 NA TRBV11-2 NA
TGTGCCAGCAGTTCCATCGGACAGGAAGCTTTCTTT CASSSIGQEAFF TRBJ1-1 few TRBV6-5 NA
TGCGCCAGCAGCTTGGGGGGCGGTGGGGCCAACGTCCTGACTTTC CASSLGGGGANVLTF TRBJ2-6 NA TRBV5-1 NA
TGTGCCAGCAGAAAGACAGGCGATTCCTACGAGCAGTACTTC CASRKTGDSYEQYF TRBJ2-7 NA TRBV6-5 NA
TGTGCCAGCCTTAGACTAGCGGGAGTTACAGATACGCAGTATTTT CASLRLAGVTDTQYF TRBJ2-3 once TRBV2 TRBD2
TGTGCCAGCAGCAAAGACGGAATCCACAATGAGCAGTTCTTC CASSKDGIHNEQFF TRBJ2-1 NA TRBV21-1 NA
TGCGCCAGCAGGGCCACCCATGGCGGGAGCTCCTACAATGAGCAGTTCTTC CASRATHGGSSYNEQFF TRBJ2-1 NA TRBV10-2 TRBD2
TGCGCCACACTTTCGGTTAGCGGTATTTCGTATGAGCAGTTCTTC CATLSVSGISYEQFF TRBJ2-1 NA TRBV10-2 NA
TGCGCCAGCAGCGAGGGTTCGGGGAACAATCAGCCCCAGCATTTT CASSEGSGNNQPQHF TRBJ1-5 NA TRBV5-1 NA
TGTGCCAGCAGCTTCGGGTCAAGCTCCTACAATGAGCAGTTCTTC CASSFGSSSYNEQFF TRBJ2-1 NA TRBV5-6 NA
TGTGCCAGTAGTATAGTCGGGGACAGCTATGGCTACACCTTC CASSIVGDSYGYTF TRBJ1-2 NA TRBV19 TRBD1
TGTGCCAGCAGTTATGGGGACACAAGGGGTGGCTACACCTTC CASSYGDTRGGYTF TRBJ1-2 NA TRBV6-6 NA
TGTGCCAGCAGCCCTGGACTAGCGGGAGGGCCTGAGCTGTTTTTT CASSPGLAGGPELFF TRBJ2-2 NA TRBV7-2 TRBD2
TGTGCCAGCAGCTTGATGGAGTTAAGCACTGAAGCTTTCTTT CASSLMELSTEAFF TRBJ1-1 NA TRBV5-8 NA
TGTGCCAGCAGTTCACAGGGGGTGGGGGAAAAACTGTTTTTT CASSSQGVGEKLFF TRBJ1-4 NA TRBV6-5 TRBD1